This is a list of T cell receptor beta chains from one sample in a study of T cell changes during pregnancy in multiple sclerosis. The method was immunoSEQ multiplex PCR; TCRdb's version includes in-frame clones alone and lacks a portion of them. The sample includes 55,000 to 70,000 clones, around 90% of them seen just once. The sample in question was peripheral blood, obtained in the second trimester of pregnancy. Every receptor here comes from a female donor in good health, enrolled as a control in a pregnancy study. The CDR3 runs from the conserved cysteine through the conserved F or W.

V,J,CDR3
TRBV5-1,TRBJ1-4,CASSLGQGLGEKLFF
TRBV11-3,TRBJ2-7,CASSFNPGLGLIEQYF
TRBV7-3,TRBJ1-2,CASSLTQGRGGHTF
TRBV7-2,TRBJ1-2,CASSLNRGGYGYTF
TRBV7-6,TRBJ1-4,CASSLNGNEKLFF
TRBV27,TRBJ2-1,CASSLSPTGNEQFF
TRBV7-8,TRBJ1-4,CASSWLGQGKFVTNEKLFF
TRBV28,TRBJ1-5,CATLRGGLSNQPQHF
TRBV7-9,TRBJ2-1,CASTQREEGEQFF
TRBV19,TRBJ1-6,CASTALGEQGSPLHF
TRBV2,TRBJ2-5,CASSPKETQYF
TRBV6-1,TRBJ1-3,CASSGRRSSGNTIYF
TRBV7-3,TRBJ2-5,CASSPLRLAGGVETQYF
TRBV19,TRBJ1-5,CASSPGHSNQPQHF
TRBV12-5,TRBJ2-3,CASGLDSAPGDTQYF
TRBV6-4,TRBJ1-1,CASRAWASRGTEAFF
TRBV11-2,TRBJ2-1,CASRASGNSYNEQFF
TRBV30,TRBJ2-3,CAWSGIAGDGTDTQYF
TRBV18,TRBJ1-2,CASSDWDRGGYGYTF
TRBV7-9,TRBJ1-2,CASSSDYYGYTF
TRBV9,TRBJ2-3,CASRVGTSEADTQYF
TRBV19,TRBJ1-3,CASSEDSSGNTIYF
TRBV4-2,TRBJ1-3,CASSQSDREYSGNTIYF
TRBV28,TRBJ2-3,CASSTGGDTQYF
TRBV7-3,TRBJ2-7,CASSLTSDSRNEQYF
TRBV7-2,TRBJ1-6,CASSELDSPLHF
TRBV27,TRBJ2-3,CASRGWGRRSPDTQYF
TRBV6-1,TRBJ1-6,CASSEAGSRGSPLHF
TRBV2,TRBJ2-5,CASSEVPRETQYF
TRBV7-8,TRBJ2-4,CASSLVQGAGNIQYF
TRBV30,TRBJ2-1,CAWTSDSYNEQFF
TRBV5-1,TRBJ1-2,CASSLGSGRNGYTF
TRBV28,TRBJ2-7,CASREGALYEQYF
TRBV5-4,TRBJ2-1,CASSSHRGKGLNEQFF
TRBV4-3,TRBJ2-4,CASSQDIGMGGTGPQQYF
TRBV11-3,TRBJ2-3,CASSLVSTSEFDTQYF
TRBV11-2,TRBJ2-3,CASSPLSGTTDTQYF
TRBV28,TRBJ2-7,CASSLGGQGYEQYF
TRBV7-9,TRBJ2-7,CASSPGTGINEQYF
TRBV2,TRBJ1-1,CASFGLQGIAEAFF
TRBV5-1,TRBJ2-5,CASSLPGSQETQYF
TRBV15,TRBJ2-2,CATSITPSGTGELFF
TRBV7-3,TRBJ2-3,CASAVDFDTQYF
TRBV4-1,TRBJ1-2,CASSHRQGQGYTF
TRBV4-1,TRBJ2-1,CASSQGTSGSNEQFF
TRBV6-5,TRBJ1-4,CASSWGSLTTNEKLFF
TRBV28,TRBJ1-4,CASSFRDRINEKLFF
TRBV5-1,TRBJ2-2,CASKLQGAAGELFF